The TCR beta chain described here comes from a study of blood T cell repertoires in COVID-19. Study background: The samples span acute and convalescent COVID-19 from the United States, Italy and Spain. PBMCs, B-cell-depleted T cells, or T cells were the source of the cDNA or gDNA that made up the material.

V trimming: 8 bases; J trimming: 9 bases; junction bases outside the gene matches: 13. This CDR3 region has 14 residues. Germline V gives CDR1 WNHNN, CDR2 SYGVQD (reference sequence). Source study methods: The authors estimated nucleated cell counts from reference gene primer amplification. Method: immunoSEQ multiplex PCR; TCRdb's copy keeps in-frame clones and lacks some. The D gene and trimming were derived from the DNA, and the V and J assignments and clone size from that table. Of about 150,000 clones in the sample, 70% to 85% were seen once. The sequencing input was peripheral blood. The chain combines TRBV10-1 with TRBJ2-5, with 9 bases lining up with TRBD2. The TCR comes from a woman aged 50 to 60 in a cohort sampled during active or convalescent COVID-19. CDR3 DNA sequence: TGCGCCAGCTCTAGCGGGGACATTCCGGGGGCCCAGTACTTC. Its translation: CASSSGDIPGAQYF.